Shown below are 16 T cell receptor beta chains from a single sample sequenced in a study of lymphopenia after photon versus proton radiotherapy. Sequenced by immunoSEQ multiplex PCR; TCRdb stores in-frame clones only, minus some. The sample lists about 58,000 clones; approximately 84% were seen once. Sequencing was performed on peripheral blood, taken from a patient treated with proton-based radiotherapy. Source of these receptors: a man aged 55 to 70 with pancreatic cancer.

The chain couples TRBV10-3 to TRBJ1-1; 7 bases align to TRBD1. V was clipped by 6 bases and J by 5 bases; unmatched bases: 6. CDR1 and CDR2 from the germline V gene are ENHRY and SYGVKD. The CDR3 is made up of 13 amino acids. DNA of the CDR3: TGTGCCATCAGGAGGACAGGCGGGACTGAAGCTTTCTTT. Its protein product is CAIRRTGGTEAFF.

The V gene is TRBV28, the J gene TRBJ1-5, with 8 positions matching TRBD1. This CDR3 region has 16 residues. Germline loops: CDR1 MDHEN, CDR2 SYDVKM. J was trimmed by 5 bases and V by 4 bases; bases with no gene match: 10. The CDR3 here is CASSSPRTGQHQPQHF. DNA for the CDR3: TGTGCCAGCAGTTCCCCCCGGACAGGGCAGCATCAGCCCCAGCATTTT. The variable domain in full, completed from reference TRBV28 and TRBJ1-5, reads DVKVTQSSRYLVKRTGEKVFLECVQDMDHENMFWYRQDPGLGLRLIYFSYDVKMKEKGDIPEGYSVSREKKERFSLILESASTNQTSMYLCASSSPRTGQHQPQHFGDGTRLSIL.

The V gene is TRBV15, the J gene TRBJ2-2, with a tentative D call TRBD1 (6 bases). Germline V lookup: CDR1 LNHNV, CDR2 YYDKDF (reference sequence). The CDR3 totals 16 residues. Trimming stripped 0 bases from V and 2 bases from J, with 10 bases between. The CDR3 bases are TGTGCCACCAGCAGAGATTCGGGACAAAACACCGGGGAGCTGTTTTTT. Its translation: CATSRDSGQNTGELFF.

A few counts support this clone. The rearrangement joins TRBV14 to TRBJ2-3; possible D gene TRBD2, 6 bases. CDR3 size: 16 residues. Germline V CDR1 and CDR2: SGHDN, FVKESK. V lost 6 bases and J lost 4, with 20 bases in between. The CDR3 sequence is CASSEGVGGPADTQYF. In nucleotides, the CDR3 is TGTGCCAGCAGTGAAGGAGTGGGAGGACCGGCAGATACGCAGTATTTT.

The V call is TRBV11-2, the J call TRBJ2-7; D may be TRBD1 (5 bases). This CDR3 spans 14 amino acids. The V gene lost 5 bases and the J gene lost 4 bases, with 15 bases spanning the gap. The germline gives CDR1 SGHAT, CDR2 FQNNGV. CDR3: CASSLAIGAYEQYF. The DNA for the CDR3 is TGTGCCAGCAGCCTCGCGATTGGGGCGTACGAGCAGTACTTC. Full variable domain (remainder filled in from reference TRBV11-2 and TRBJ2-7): EAGVAQSPRYKIIEKRQSVAFWCNPISGHATLYWYQQILGQGPKLLIQFQNNGVVDDSQLPKDRFSAERLKGVDSTLKIQPAKLEDSAVYLCASSLAIGAYEQYFGPGTRLTVT.

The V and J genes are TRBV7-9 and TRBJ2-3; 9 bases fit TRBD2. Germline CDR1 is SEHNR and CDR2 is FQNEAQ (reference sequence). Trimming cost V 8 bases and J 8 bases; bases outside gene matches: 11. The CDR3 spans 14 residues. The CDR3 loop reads CASQGLAAQVTQYF. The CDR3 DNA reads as TGTGCCAGCCAGGGACTAGCCGCGCAGGTTACGCAGTATTTT. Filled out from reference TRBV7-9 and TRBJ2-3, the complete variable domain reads DTGVSQNPRHKITKRGQNVTFRCDPISEHNRLYWYRQTLGQGPEFLTYFQNEAQLEKSRLLSDRFSAERPKGSFSTLEIQRTEQGDSAMYLCASQGLAAQVTQYFGPGTRLTVL.

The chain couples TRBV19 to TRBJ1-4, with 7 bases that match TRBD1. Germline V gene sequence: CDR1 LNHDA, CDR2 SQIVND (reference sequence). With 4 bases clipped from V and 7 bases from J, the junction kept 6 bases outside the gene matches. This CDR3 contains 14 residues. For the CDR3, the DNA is TGTGCCAGTAGTAACCGACAGGGTTTTGAAAAACTGTTTTTT. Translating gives CASSNRQGFEKLFF.

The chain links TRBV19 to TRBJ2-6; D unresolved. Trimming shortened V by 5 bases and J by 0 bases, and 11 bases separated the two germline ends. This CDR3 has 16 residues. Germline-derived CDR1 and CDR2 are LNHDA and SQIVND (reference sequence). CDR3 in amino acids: CASSLRSHSGANVLTF. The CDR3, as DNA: TGTGCCAGTAGTTTGAGGTCCCACTCTGGGGCCAACGTCCTGACTTTC.

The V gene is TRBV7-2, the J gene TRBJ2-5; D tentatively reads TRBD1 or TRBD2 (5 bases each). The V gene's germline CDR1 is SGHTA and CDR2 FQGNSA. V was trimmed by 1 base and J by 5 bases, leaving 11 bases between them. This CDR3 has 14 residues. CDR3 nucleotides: TGTGCCAGCAGCTTAGTCGGGACGGGGGAGACCCAGTACTTC. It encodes CASSLVGTGETQYF.

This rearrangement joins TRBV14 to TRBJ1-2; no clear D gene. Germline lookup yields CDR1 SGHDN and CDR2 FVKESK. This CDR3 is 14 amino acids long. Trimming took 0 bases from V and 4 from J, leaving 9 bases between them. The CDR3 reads CASSQDARSYGYTF. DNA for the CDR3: TGTGCCAGCAGCCAAGATGCACGCAGCTATGGCTACACCTTC.

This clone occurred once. The CDR3, as DNA: TGTGCCAGCAGCTTAGTCGGTGACACCATCTACGAGCAGTACTTC. Encoded protein: CASSLVGDTIYEQYF. The gene calls are TRBV11-2 and TRBJ2-7; D not resolved. The CDR3 loop spans 15 amino acids. Germline values: CDR1 SGHAT, CDR2 FQNNGV. The V end lost 1 base, the J end lost 3 bases, and 13 bases lay between the germline ends.

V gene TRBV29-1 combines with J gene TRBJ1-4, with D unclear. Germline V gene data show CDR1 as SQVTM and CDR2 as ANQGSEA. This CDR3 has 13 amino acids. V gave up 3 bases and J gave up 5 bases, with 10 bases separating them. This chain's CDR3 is CSVEVRGNEKLFF. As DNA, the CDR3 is TGCAGCGTTGAGGTGCGAGGAAATGAAAAACTGTTTTTT.

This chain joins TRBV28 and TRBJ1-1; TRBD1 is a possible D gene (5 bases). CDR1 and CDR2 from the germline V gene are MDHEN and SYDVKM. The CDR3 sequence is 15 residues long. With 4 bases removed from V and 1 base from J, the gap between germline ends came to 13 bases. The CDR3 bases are TGTGCCAGCAGTTCCTCAGGGCAGGGGAACACTGAAGCTTTCTTT. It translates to CASSSSGQGNTEAFF.

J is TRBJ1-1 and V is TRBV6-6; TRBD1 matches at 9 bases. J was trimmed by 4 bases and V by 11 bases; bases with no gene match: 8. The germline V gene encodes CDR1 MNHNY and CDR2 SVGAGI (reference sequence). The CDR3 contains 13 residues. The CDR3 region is CAGQQGASTEAFF. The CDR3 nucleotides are TGTGCCGGCCAACAGGGGGCTAGCACTGAAGCTTTCTTT.

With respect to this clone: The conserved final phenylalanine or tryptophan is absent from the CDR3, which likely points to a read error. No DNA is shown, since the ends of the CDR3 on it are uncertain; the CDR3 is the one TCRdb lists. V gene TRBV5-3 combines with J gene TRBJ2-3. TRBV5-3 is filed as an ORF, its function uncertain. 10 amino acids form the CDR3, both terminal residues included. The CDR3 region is CARSPHRRRK.

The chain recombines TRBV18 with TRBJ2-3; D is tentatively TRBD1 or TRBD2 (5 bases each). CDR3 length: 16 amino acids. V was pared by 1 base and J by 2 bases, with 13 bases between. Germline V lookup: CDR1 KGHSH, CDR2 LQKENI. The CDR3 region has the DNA TGTGCCAGCTCACCACAACGCCCGGGGCACACAGATACGCAGTATTTT. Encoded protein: CASSPQRPGHTDTQYF.